This passage covers 6 T cell receptor beta chains from one sample sequenced in a study of Tregs in tolerant kidney transplant recipients. The protocol was immunoSEQ multiplex PCR, while the TCRdb copy is restricted to in-frame clones and leaves out a portion. The data contain 85,000 to 95,000 clones, 90% to 95% of them singletons. The sample taken for sequencing was CD8+ T cells from blood. These receptors were taken from a human donor in good health.

The J gene is TRBJ1-6, the V gene TRBV4-1; 10 bases map to TRBD1. V lost 5 bases, J lost 6 bases, and 4 bases stayed unmatched. CDR1 and CDR2 from the germline V gene are MGHRA and YSYEKL. The CDR3 spans 15 residues. The CDR3 protein is CASSTRDRGNSPLHF. The CDR3 nucleotides read TGCGCCAGCAGCACCCGGGACAGGGGTAATTCACCCCTCCACTTT.

The V and J genes are TRBV19 and TRBJ2-1, with D hard to call. This CDR3 region has 15 residues. V gave up 1 base and J gave up 0 bases, with 7 bases separating them. Looked up from germline, CDR1 is LNHDA and CDR2 is SQIVND (reference sequence). CDR3 nucleotide sequence: TGTGCCAGTAGTATAGGCCAGCGCTCCTACAATGAGCAGTTCTTC. Its protein product is CASSIGQRSYNEQFF.

J is TRBJ2-1 and V is TRBV5-4; D is possibly TRBD2 (6 bases). Germline V gene sequence: CDR1 SGHNT, CDR2 YYREEE (reference sequence). The V end lost 0 bases, the J end lost 4 bases, and 14 bases lay between the germline ends. CDR3 size: 16 residues. The CDR3, as DNA: TGTGCCAGCAGCTTGGTGTTCGCGGGGCAATACAATGAGCAGTTCTTC. Encoded protein: CASSLVFAGQYNEQFF. Complete variable domain (other parts from reference TRBV5-4 and TRBJ2-1): ETGVTQSPTHLIKTRGQQVTLRCSSQSGHNTVSWYQQALGQGPQFIFQYYREEENGRGNFPPRFSGLQFPNYSSELNVNALELDDSALYLCASSLVFAGQYNEQFFGPGTRLTVL.

The rearrangement links TRBV2 to TRBJ2-7; D may be TRBD2 (5 bases). This CDR3 has 10 amino acids. The germline CDR1 and CDR2 sequences are SNHLY and FYNNEI. V was cut by 8 bases and J by 3 bases, with 5 bases left in between. The CDR3 spells CASEGYEQYF. The CDR3 nucleotides read TGTGCCAGCGAGGGCTACGAGCAGTACTTC.

This clone was seen more than once but under ten times. The genes are TRBV7-6 and TRBJ2-1, with unresolved D. V was trimmed by 4 bases and J by 0 bases, leaving 7 bases between them. The germline V gene has CDR1 SGHVS and CDR2 FNYEAQ. The CDR3 spans 14 residues. This CDR3 is CASSSSYSYNEQFF. The CDR3 nucleotides read TGTGCCAGCAGCTCCTCATACTCCTACAATGAGCAGTTCTTC.

The chain recombines TRBV5-1 with TRBJ1-2, with D possibly TRBD1 on 6 matching bases. Germline CDR1 is SGHRS and CDR2 is YFSETQ. Between the trimmed V and J ends, which lost 4 bases and 3 bases, there was a span of 22 bases. The CDR3 consists of 17 residues. The CDR3 is CASSRVGGPGDYYGYTF. DNA for the CDR3: TGCGCCAGCAGCAGGGTGGGGGGCCCCGGCGATTACTATGGCTACACCTTC.